The 12 T cell receptor beta chains below all came from one sample that was sequenced in a study of T cell responses to AZD1222 COVID-19 vaccine. Generated by immunoSEQ multiplex PCR, the TCRdb table keeps only in-frame clones and is missing some. The sample contains 120,000 or so clones, around 84% of which appear only once. The material sequenced was peripheral blood, taken on day 0 of AZD1222 vaccination. These receptors all come from an adult in good health.

This chain links TRBV5-1 with TRBJ1-6, with unresolved D. The CDR3 runs 14 residues. From germline, CDR1 is SGHRS and CDR2 YFSETQ. V was cut by 1 base and J by 5 bases, with 7 bases left in between. In DNA form, the CDR3 reads TGCGCCAGCAGCTTGACCCAGAATAATTCACCCCTCCACTTT. Translating it yields CASSLTQNNSPLHF.

The DNA of the CDR3 is TGTGCCAGCAGCCAAGAGGCGGGGATATCTGGAAACACCATATATTTT. This gives the protein CASSQEAGISGNTIYF. The chain has TRBV3-1 (or the pseudogene TRBV3-2) and TRBJ1-3, with unresolved D. V lost 0 bases to trimming and J lost 1 base, with 10 bases between them. The CDR3 contains 16 residues. Per germline, CDR1 LGHDT and CDR2 YNNKEL (reference sequence).

J is TRBJ2-3 and V is TRBV9; TRBD1 might be the D (5 bases). The CDR3 sequence is 11 residues long. The V end lost 4 bases, the J end lost 6 bases, and 6 bases lay between the germline ends. Germline CDR1 SGDLS, CDR2 YYNGEE. The CDR3 DNA sequence: TGTGCCAGCAGCTCAGGGGATACGCAGTATTTT. Its translation: CASSSGDTQYF.

This chain links TRBV12-3 or TRBV12-4 with TRBJ2-7; no clear D. This CDR3 is 12 amino acids long. Trimming left V 5 bases short and J 0 bases short, with 5 bases between. Here the CDR3 DNA reads TGTGCCAGCAGTGTGAGCTCCTACGAGCAGTACTTC. This gives the protein CASSVSSYEQYF.

The V and J genes are TRBV28 and TRBJ2-1, with TRBD2 matching 15 bases. This CDR3 region has 17 residues. V lost 4 bases to trimming and J lost 3 bases; unmatched junction nucleotides: 4. Germline CDR1 and CDR2: MDHEN and SYDVKM. The CDR3 reads CASSSGGLAGGYNEQFF. The CDR3 region has the DNA TGTGCCAGCAGTTCGGGGGGACTAGCGGGAGGCTACAATGAGCAGTTCTTC.

J is TRBJ2-7 and V is TRBV7-9; perhaps TRBD1 as D (6 bases). Germline CDR1 is SEHNR and CDR2 is FQNEAQ (reference sequence). This CDR3 contains 18 residues. Trimming removed 5 bases from V and 0 bases from J, with 23 bases in between. The CDR3 reads CASSRVRGGLNVSYEQYF. Here the CDR3 DNA reads TGTGCCAGCAGCCGCGTACGTGGGGGCCTCAACGTCTCCTACGAGCAGTACTTC.

V gene TRBV7-2 combines with J gene TRBJ1-5, with D possibly TRBD1 on 5 matching bases. Germline CDR1 reads SGHTA; CDR2 reads FQGNSA. V lost 1 base, J lost 7 bases, and 14 bases lay in between. The CDR3 totals 15 residues. The DNA for the CDR3 is TGTGCCAGCAGCTTAGTGCGGGACCCTGGGCAGCCCCAGCATTTT. Amino acids: CASSLVRDPGQPQHF.

V usage is TRBV28 and J usage is TRBJ1-1; the D gene is possibly TRBD1 (6 bases). This CDR3 is built from 15 residues. The germline gives CDR1 MDHEN, CDR2 SYDVKM. V lost 10 bases and J lost 0, with 18 bases in between. In DNA, the CDR3 is TGTGCCATCATACGGGCAGGGGTGATGAACACTGAAGCTTTCTTT. It yields the protein CAIIRAGVMNTEAFF.

In this sample, this clone turned up once. For the CDR3, the DNA is TGTGCCAGCAGCGACAGGGGGCGCTTCACTGAAGCTTTCTTT. Residues: CASSDRGRFTEAFF. The V gene is TRBV6-5, the J gene TRBJ1-1; 10 nucleotides agree with TRBD1. The germline CDR1 and CDR2 sequences are MNHEY and SVGAGI. This CDR3 spans 14 amino acids. V lost 6 bases to trimming and J lost 4 bases; unmatched junction nucleotides: 5.

CDR3 sequence reads: CASSSAGAPTGTEAFF. The CDR3 bases are TGTGCCAGCAGTTCGGCAGGGGCCCCTACTGGGACTGAAGCTTTCTTT. The chain joins TRBV27 to TRBJ1-1; TRBD1 might be the D (6 bases). CDR3 size: 16 residues. Trimming took 4 bases from V and 5 from J, leaving 20 bases between them. Per the germline V gene, CDR1 is MNHEY and CDR2 is SMNVEV (reference sequence).

V usage is TRBV30 and J usage is TRBJ1-1; D remains ambiguous. V shed 0 bases and J shed 2 bases, with 7 bases lying between them. Per germline, CDR1 GTSNPN and CDR2 SVGIG (reference sequence). The CDR3 spans 13 residues. The CDR3 DNA sequence: TGTGCCTGGAGTGTACATAGCAACACTGAAGCTTTCTTT. Translated: CAWSVHSNTEAFF.

The chain recombines TRBV9 with TRBJ1-4; possibly TRBD1 for D (6 bases). Germline assignment: CDR1 SGDLS and CDR2 YYNGEE. This CDR3 comprises 14 residues. The V end lost 3 bases, the J end lost 10 bases, and 16 bases lay between the germline ends. CDR3 DNA: TGTGCCAGCAGCGGCACCGGGGGGGCGGGAAAACTGTTTTTT. Translation: CASSGTGGAGKLFF.